This T cell receptor (beta chain) was identified in a study of Ad26.COV2.S vaccination and SARS-CoV-2 variants. Study at large: Donor got 5x10^10 or 1x10^11 viral particles of Ad26.COV2.S.

Findings of the study overall: TCR breadth and depth estimates may have understated total T cell responses.

To note about this clone: Its antigen remains unidentified.

Looked up from germline, CDR1 is SGHTA and CDR2 is FQGNSA. This CDR3 contains 13 residues. V was trimmed by 1 base and J by 4 bases, leaving 7 bases between them. As to treatment: some 20 received Ad26.COV2.S at low or high dose, single or two shots; five or six received placebo; per-sample allocation not given. Day 63 after the first injection of vaccine or placebo was the sampling time. Data came from immunoSEQ multiplex PCR; TCRdb stores just in-frame clones and leaves some out. The table has hundreds of thousands of clones, more than 75% seen once. The sequence was obtained from a person between 18 and 60 years old who received the Ad26.COV2.S COVID-19 vaccine or a placebo. Sequences were derived from peripheral blood, sampled in a trial of Ad26.COV2.S vaccine versus placebo. The rearrangement uses TRBV7-2 and TRBJ1-2; no firm D call. The CDR3 is CASSLGSLYGYTF. Here the CDR3 DNA reads TGTGCCAGCAGCTTAGGCAGTCTCTATGGCTACACCTTC.